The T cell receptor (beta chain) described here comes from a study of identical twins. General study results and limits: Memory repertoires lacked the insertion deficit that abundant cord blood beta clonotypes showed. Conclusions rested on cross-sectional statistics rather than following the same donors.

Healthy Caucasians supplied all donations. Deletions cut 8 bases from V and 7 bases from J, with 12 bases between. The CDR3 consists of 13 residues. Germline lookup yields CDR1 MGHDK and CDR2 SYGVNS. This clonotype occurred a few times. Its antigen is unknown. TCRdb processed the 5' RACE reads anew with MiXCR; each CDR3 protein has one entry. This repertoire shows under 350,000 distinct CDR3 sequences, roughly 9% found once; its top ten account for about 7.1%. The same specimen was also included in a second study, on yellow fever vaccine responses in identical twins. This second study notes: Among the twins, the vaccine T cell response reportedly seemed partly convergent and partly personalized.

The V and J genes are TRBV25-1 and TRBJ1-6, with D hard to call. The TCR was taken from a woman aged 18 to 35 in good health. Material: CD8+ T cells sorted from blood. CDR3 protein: CASRRHRNSPLHF. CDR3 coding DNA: TGTGCCAGCCGTAGACACAGAAATTCACCCCTCCACTTT.